The present entry profiles one T cell receptor (beta chain) with its context. The target antigen is unknown. These data are taken from a study of circulating and synovial CD4+ cells in juvenile arthritis. TCRdb's table, derived via immunoSEQ multiplex PCR, lists solely in-frame clones and lacks some. Among 25,000 to 35,000 clones listed, about 94% were seen once. CDR1 and CDR2 from the germline V gene are GTSNPN and SVGIG (reference sequence). The CDR3 is 13 amino acids. Between the trimmed V and J ends, which lost 0 bases and 4 bases, there was a span of 7 bases. The study's findings and limits: Shared-clonotype fractions with synovium likely underestimate full repertoire overlap. Some such blood samples were as oligoclonal as synovium.

What was sequenced was CD4+ T cells from blood. This TCR was sampled from a human donor with juvenile idiopathic arthritis. This chain links TRBV30 with TRBJ1-5; D is possibly TRBD1 (5 bases). The CDR3 DNA follows: TGTGCCTGGAGTGTAGACAGAAATCAGCCCCAGCATTTT. Amino acids: CAWSVDRNQPQHF.